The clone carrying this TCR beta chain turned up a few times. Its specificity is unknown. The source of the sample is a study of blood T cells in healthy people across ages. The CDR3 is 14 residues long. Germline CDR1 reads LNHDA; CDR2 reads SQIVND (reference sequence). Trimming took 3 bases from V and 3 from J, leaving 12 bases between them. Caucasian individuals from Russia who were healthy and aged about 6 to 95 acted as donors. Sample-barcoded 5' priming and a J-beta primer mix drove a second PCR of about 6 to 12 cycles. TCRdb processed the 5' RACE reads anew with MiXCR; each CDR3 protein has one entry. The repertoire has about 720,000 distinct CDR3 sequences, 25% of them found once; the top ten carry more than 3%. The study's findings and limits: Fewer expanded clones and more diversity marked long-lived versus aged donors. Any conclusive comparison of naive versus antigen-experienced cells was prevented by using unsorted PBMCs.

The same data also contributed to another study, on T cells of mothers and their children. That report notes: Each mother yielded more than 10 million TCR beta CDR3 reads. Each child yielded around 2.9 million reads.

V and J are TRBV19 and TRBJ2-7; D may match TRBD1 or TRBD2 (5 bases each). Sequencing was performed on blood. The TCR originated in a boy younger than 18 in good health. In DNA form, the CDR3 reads TGTGCCAGTAGTATGTTTGGGACCGTCTACGAGCAGTACTTC. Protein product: CASSMFGTVYEQYF.